This T cell receptor beta chain derives from a study of beta chain features in type 1 diabetes. In the study overall: Patients were similar to healthy donors in age and gender (as well as in cell yields).

The CDR3 is 15 residues long. V lost 4 bases and J lost 7, with 20 bases in between. The germline V gene has CDR1 SGHRS and CDR2 YFSETQ. Concerning this clone itself: Its antigen is unidentified.

Regarding the study as a whole: Type 1 diabetes patients had moderately but significantly shorter TCRB CDR3s in all four CD4+ subsets.

TCRB transcripts that were expressed got sequenced, as all of the isolated RNA had been reverse transcribed. Clones were sequenced by immunoSEQ multiplex PCR, and TCRdb holds only the in-frame ones, with some missing. This table holds 200,000 to 250,000 clones, over 11% found once. In total, each donor contributed a single heparinised blood draw that averaged about 100 mL. Sorting that relied on CD45RO/CCR7/CD25/CD127/CD95/CD27 yielded CD4+ naive, central memory, regulatory and stem cell-like memory cells. Each sorted population was over 95% pure. The sample was naive CD4+ T cells from blood. The chain employs TRBV5-1 and TRBJ1-1, with a tentative D call TRBD1 (6 bases). This sequence originates from a man in his thirties or forties with type 1 diabetes. Written as DNA, the CDR3 is TGCGCCAGCAGCCCGGTCCAGGACAGCTCCGGTGAAGCTTTCTTT. This sequence encodes CASSPVQDSSGEAFF. The full variable domain, with the rest looked up from reference TRBV5-1 and TRBJ1-1, is KAGVTQTPRYLIKTRGQQVTLSCSPISGHRSVSWYQQTPGQGLQFLFEYFSETQRNKGNFPGRFSGRQFSNSRSEMNVSTLELGDSALYLCASSPVQDSSGEAFFGQGTRLTVV.